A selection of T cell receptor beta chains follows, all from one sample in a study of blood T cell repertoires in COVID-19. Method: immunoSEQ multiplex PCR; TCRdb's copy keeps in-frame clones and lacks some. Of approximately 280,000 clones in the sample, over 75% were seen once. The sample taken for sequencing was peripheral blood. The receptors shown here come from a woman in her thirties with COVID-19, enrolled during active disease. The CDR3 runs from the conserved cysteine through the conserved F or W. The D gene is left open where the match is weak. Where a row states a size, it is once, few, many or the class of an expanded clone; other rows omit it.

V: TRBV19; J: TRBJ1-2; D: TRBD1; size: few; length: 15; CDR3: CASSIVKGANYGYTF; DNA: TGTGCCAGTAGTATAGTAAAGGGGGCGAACTATGGCTACACCTTC
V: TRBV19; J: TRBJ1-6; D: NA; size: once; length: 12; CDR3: CASSILNSPLHF; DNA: TGTGCCAGTAGTATCCTCAATTCACCCCTCCACTTT
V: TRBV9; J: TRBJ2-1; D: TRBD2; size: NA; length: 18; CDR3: CASSVVTSGRVVPNEQFF; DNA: TGTGCCAGCAGCGTAGTGACTAGCGGGAGGGTGGTTCCGAATGAGCAGTTCTTC
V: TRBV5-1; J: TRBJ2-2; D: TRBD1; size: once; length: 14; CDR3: CASSFARGTGELFF; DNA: TGCGCCAGCAGCTTCGCCAGGGGGACCGGGGAGCTGTTTTTT
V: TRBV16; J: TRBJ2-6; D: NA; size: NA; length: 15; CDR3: CASSQSRSGANVLTF; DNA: TGTGCCAGCAGCCAATCGCGCTCTGGGGCCAACGTCCTGACTTTC
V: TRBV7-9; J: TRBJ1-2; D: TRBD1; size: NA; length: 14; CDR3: CASSTEGQIYGYTF; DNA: TGTGCCAGCAGCACGGAGGGACAGATCTATGGCTACACCTTC
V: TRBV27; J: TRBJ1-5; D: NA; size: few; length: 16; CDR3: CASSLSAGVIGQPQHF; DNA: TGTGCCAGCAGTTTATCAGCAGGGGTCATTGGGCAGCCCCAGCATTTT
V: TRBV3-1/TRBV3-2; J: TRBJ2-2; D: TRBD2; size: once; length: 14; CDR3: CASSRTSGSGELFF; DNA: TGTGCCAGCAGCAGGACTAGCGGGAGTGGGGAGCTGTTTTTT
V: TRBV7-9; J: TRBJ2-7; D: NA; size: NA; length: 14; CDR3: CASSLGVAAYEQYF; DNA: TGTGCCAGCAGCTTAGGTGTAGCGGCCTACGAGCAGTACTTC
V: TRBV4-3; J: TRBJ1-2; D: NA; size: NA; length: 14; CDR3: CASSPARDSYGYTF; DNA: TGCGCCAGCAGCCCAGCAAGAGACAGCTATGGCTACACCTTC
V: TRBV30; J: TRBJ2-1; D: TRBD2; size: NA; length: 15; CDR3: CAWSERAGVLNEQFF; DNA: TGTGCCTGGAGTGAACGGGCGGGAGTTCTGAATGAGCAGTTCTTC
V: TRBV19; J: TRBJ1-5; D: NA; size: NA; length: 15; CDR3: CASSITPGADQPQHF; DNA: TGTGCCAGTAGTATAACACCAGGGGCGGATCAGCCCCAGCATTTT
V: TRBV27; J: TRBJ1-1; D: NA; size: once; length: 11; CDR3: CASSLNTEAFF; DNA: TGTGCCAGCAGCTTGAACACTGAAGCTTTCTTT
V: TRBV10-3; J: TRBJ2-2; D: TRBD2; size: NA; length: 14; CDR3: CAIQRDAKFGELFF; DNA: TGTGCCATTCAGCGGGACGCGAAGTTCGGGGAGCTGTTTTTT